This passage covers 2 T cell receptor beta chains from one sample sequenced in a study of T-cell reconstitution after alpha-beta-depleted transplantation in children. Unique molecular identifiers were incorporated during preparation of the TCRbeta library. A single record per CDR3 protein comes from TCRdb applying MiXCR to the PCR reads. Of over 200,000 distinct CDR3 sequences listed, approximately 19% are singletons. Sequencing used PBMCs, mostly from graft donor cells, obtained 360 days after TCRalphabeta/CD19-depleted stem cell transplant. These TCRs come from a male patient aged 2-15 years who had a stem cell transplant for acute lymphoblastic leukemia, so the T cells may come from the graft donor.

This clonotype was observed many times. The V call is TRBV7-2, the J call TRBJ2-5; 7 bases align to TRBD1. CDR1 is SGHTA, CDR2 FQGNSA, per germline. The CDR3 has 13 residues. V shed 5 bases and J 4 bases; nucleotides not matched to a gene: 4. CDR3 bases: TGTGCCAGCAGCAGGGGGCAGGGAGAGACCCAGTACTTC. Amino acids: CASSRGQGETQYF.

There are a few counts of this clonotype. The J gene is TRBJ2-2, the V gene TRBV29-1, with TRBD2 as a possible D gene (5 bases). Germline V lookup: CDR1 SQVTM, CDR2 ANQGSEA. V was trimmed by 4 bases and J by 5 bases, leaving 11 bases between them. The CDR3 sequence is 13 residues long. CDR3 region: CSVATRGTGELFF. For the CDR3, the DNA is TGCAGCGTTGCTACCAGAGGGACCGGGGAGCTGTTTTTT.